The 18 T cell receptor beta chains below were found in one sample sequenced in a study of radiotherapy plus CTLA-4 blockade in lung cancer. Only in-frame clones appear in the TCRdb table, and some are missing; sequencing was by immunoSEQ multiplex PCR. The repertoire consists of more than 90,000 clones, with 70% to 90% occurring once and the leading ten covering 4.9%. Sequenced here: peripheral blood, sampled from a patient treated with radiotherapy plus ipilimumab. These receptors were obtained from a human donor with non-small cell lung cancer that progressed on radiotherapy plus ipilimumab.

The chain couples TRBV2 to TRBJ1-1, with D possibly matching TRBD1 (6 bases). Germline V gene sequence: CDR1 SNHLY, CDR2 FYNNEI. Trimming removed 8 bases from V and 6 bases from J, with 16 bases in between. This CDR3 is built from 13 residues. This chain's CDR3 is CASSWQGTPEAFF. CDR3 DNA: TGTGCCAGCTCGTGGCAGGGGACCCCTGAAGCTTTCTTT.

Only one count was recorded for this clone. This chain links TRBV7-3 with TRBJ2-7, with D unresolved. This CDR3 has 18 residues. Per germline, CDR1 SGHTA and CDR2 FQGTGA. V gave up 0 bases and J gave up 2 bases, with 20 bases separating them. The CDR3 nucleotides read TGTGCCAGCAGCTTAACGGATCCGGGCCTACCTACCACCTACGAGCAGTACTTC. Protein: CASSLTDPGLPTTYEQYF.

The rearrangement links TRBV5-1 to TRBJ1-1; D remains ambiguous. This CDR3 has 14 residues. V was cut by 4 bases and J by 5 bases, with 15 bases left in between. The germline V gene encodes CDR1 SGHRS and CDR2 YFSETQ. CDR3 protein: CASSAPDRGTEAFF. Here the CDR3 DNA reads TGCGCCAGCAGCGCACCGGACCGCGGGACTGAAGCTTTCTTT.

This chain connects TRBV5-1 to TRBJ2-2; a possible D gene is TRBD2 (5 bases). The germline V gene has CDR1 SGHRS and CDR2 YFSETQ. This CDR3 comprises 15 residues. Trimming left V 4 bases short and J 6 bases short, with 16 bases between. The CDR3, as DNA: TGCGCCAGCAGCCCCCAAGCGAGCGGCCCCGGGGAGCTGTTTTTT. Its protein is CASSPQASGPGELFF. The complete variable domain, with remaining parts taken from reference TRBV5-1 and TRBJ2-2, reads KAGVTQTPRYLIKTRGQQVTLSCSPISGHRSVSWYQQTPGQGLQFLFEYFSETQRNKGNFPGRFSGRQFSNSRSEMNVSTLELGDSALYLCASSPQASGPGELFFGEGSRLTVL.

The chain joins TRBV5-1 to TRBJ2-7; D could derive from TRBD1 or TRBD2 (5 bases each). This CDR3 spans 15 amino acids. Trimming shortened V by 3 bases and J by 0 bases, and 13 bases separated the two germline ends. CDR1 is SGHRS, CDR2 YFSETQ, per germline. CDR3 in DNA: TGCGCCAGCAGCTATGCCTCCGGGGCCTCCTACGAGCAGTACTTC. Translated, it gives CASSYASGASYEQYF.

This sequence joins TRBV10-1 and TRBJ1-1, with TRBD1 matching 12 bases. There are 16 residues in the CDR3. V trimming: 5 bases; J trimming: 2 bases; junction bases outside the gene matches: 6. Germline V lookup: CDR1 WNHNN, CDR2 SYGVQD (reference sequence). The CDR3 spells CASSPGQGAPNTEAFF. CDR3 bases: TGCGCCAGCAGTCCGGGACAGGGGGCGCCTAACACTGAAGCTTTCTTT.

This chain links TRBV20-1 with TRBJ2-3; D gene uncertain. V lost 3 bases to trimming and J lost 0 bases, with 1 base between them. In germline, CDR1 is DFQATT, CDR2 SNEGSKA (reference sequence). The CDR3 loop spans 11 amino acids. DNA of the CDR3: TGCAGTGCTAGTAGCACAGATACGCAGTATTTT. It specifies CSASSTDTQYF.

This clone has a single count. The genes are TRBV18 and TRBJ2-5; D uncertain. Trimming stripped 6 bases from V and 5 bases from J, with 13 bases between. CDR3 length equals 13 residues. Germline V gene lookup returns CDR1 KGHSH and CDR2 LQKENI. The CDR3 reads CASSQGFPETQYF. The CDR3 nucleotides read TGTGCCAGCTCTCAAGGGTTTCCGGAGACCCAGTACTTC.

CDR3 protein: CASGTGANVLTF. CDR3 DNA: TGTGCTAGTGGGACTGGGGCCAACGTCCTGACTTTC. The chain couples TRBV12-5 to TRBJ2-6; unclear D gene. V was pared by 6 bases and J by 2 bases, with 2 bases between. The CDR3 length is 12 residues. Germline assignment: CDR1 LGHNT and CDR2 FRNRAP.

The chain is built from TRBV9 and TRBJ1-2, with a possible D match to TRBD1 (5 bases). This CDR3 is 14 amino acids long. Looked up from germline, CDR1 is SGDLS and CDR2 is YYNGEE. Trimming stripped 3 bases from V and 1 base from J, with 10 bases between. For the CDR3, the DNA is TGTGCCAGCAGCGCGGACAAGGGTAACTATGGCTACACCTTC. Protein product: CASSADKGNYGYTF.

By sample fraction, this clone is medium-sized. J is TRBJ2-7 and V is TRBV15, with 8 bases identical to TRBD2. Germline CDR1 LNHNV, CDR2 YYDKDF (reference sequence). The CDR3 covers 13 residues. Losses at the gene ends were 3 bases for V and 7 bases for J; bases not matched to a gene: 5. CDR3 amino acids: CATSSRLAREQYF. The CDR3 DNA reads TGTGCCACCAGCAGCCGACTAGCGCGTGAGCAGTACTTC.

The V and J genes are TRBV19 and TRBJ1-2, with a weak D call TRBD1 (6 bases). Germline loops: CDR1 LNHDA, CDR2 SQIVND (reference sequence). There are 14 residues in the CDR3. Trimming took 7 bases from V and 5 from J, leaving 17 bases between them. CDR3 sequence (DNA): TGTGCCAGTAACCTCCAGGGGCGCATTTATGGCTACACCTTC. The encoded protein is CASNLQGRIYGYTF.

The chain joins TRBV27 to TRBJ1-5; TRBD1 might be the D (5 bases). The V gene lost 4 bases and the J gene lost 3 bases, with 7 bases spanning the gap. This CDR3 contains 13 residues. Germline V gene data show CDR1 as MNHEY and CDR2 as SMNVEV (reference sequence). In DNA form, the CDR3 reads TGTGCCAGCAGTTCCAGGGCCAATCAGCCCCAGCATTTT. This translates into CASSSRANQPQHF.

This chain joins TRBV15 and TRBJ1-2, with 7 bases that match TRBD1. Germline CDR1 is LNHNV and CDR2 is YYDKDF (reference sequence). Losses at the gene ends were 0 bases for V and 7 bases for J; bases not matched to a gene: 14. The CDR3 is 17 amino acids. The CDR3 DNA reads TGTGCCACCAGCAGAGATCGATTGGAGGGGGCGAGGGTTGGCTACACCTTC. Its translation: CATSRDRLEGARVGYTF. Full variable domain (rest looked up from reference TRBV15 and TRBJ1-2): DAMVIQNPRYQVTQFGKPVTLSCSQTLNHNVMYWYQQKSSQAPKLLFHYYDKDFNNEADTPDNFQSRRPNTSFCFLDIRSPGLGDTAMYLCATSRDRLEGARVGYTFGSGTRLTVV.

The chain recombines TRBV7-9 with TRBJ1-4; 7 positions agree with TRBD1. The CDR3 covers 15 residues. The J segment lost 7 bases and the V segment lost 5 bases, leaving 10 bases of the junction unmatched. Per germline, CDR1 SEHNR and CDR2 FQNEAQ (reference sequence). The CDR3 loop reads CASSRPGQLFEKLFF. Written as DNA, the CDR3 is TGTGCCAGCAGCAGACCGGGACAGCTATTTGAAAAACTGTTTTTT.

This chain joins TRBV27 and TRBJ2-7; perhaps TRBD1 as D (5 bases). Looked up from germline, CDR1 is MNHEY and CDR2 is SMNVEV (reference sequence). Trimming took 4 bases from V and 4 from J, leaving 17 bases between them. The CDR3 has 15 residues. The CDR3: CASSSLGATEYEQYF. CDR3 DNA sequence: TGTGCCAGCAGTTCACTTGGGGCTACCGAGTACGAGCAGTACTTC.

The CDR3 region is CASSITVGLYEQYF. CDR3 nucleotides: TGTGCCAGTAGTATCACGGTAGGGCTGTACGAGCAGTACTTC. V is TRBV19 and J is TRBJ2-7; unclear D gene. Germline-derived CDR1 and CDR2 are LNHDA and SQIVND (reference sequence). The CDR3 has 14 residues. V was pared by 3 bases and J by 4 bases, with 13 bases between.

V usage is TRBV5-4 and J usage is TRBJ2-1; 10 bases align to TRBD1. The trim removed 0 bases at V and 8 bases at J, leaving 11 bases unmatched. There are 17 residues in the CDR3. Germline V gene sequence: CDR1 SGHNT, CDR2 YYREEE (reference sequence). The DNA of the CDR3 is TGTGCCAGCAGCTTGGGGTGGGAGGGGACAGGGGACGATGAGCAGTTCTTC. Translated, it gives CASSLGWEGTGDDEQFF. The full variable domain, in which reference TRBV5-4 and TRBJ2-1 provide the parts outside the CDR3, is ETGVTQSPTHLIKTRGQQVTLRCSSQSGHNTVSWYQQALGQGPQFIFQYYREEENGRGNFPPRFSGLQFPNYSSELNVNALELDDSALYLCASSLGWEGTGDDEQFFGPGTRLTVL.